This T cell receptor (beta chain) was sequenced during a study of blood T cell repertoires in COVID-19. Profiling relied on immunoSEQ multiplex PCR, and the TCRdb table lists in-frame clones only, not all of them. The sample records some 230,000 clones, roughly 80% being singletons. In its sample, this clone was seen a few times. Sequencing was done on a sample of peripheral blood. This sequence was found in a woman in her sixties or seventies who had recovered from COVID-19.

CDR3 in DNA: TGTGCCAGCAGTAGAAGCGGCCTCAGCGGACAGGGGGGGGAAGCTTTCTTT. Protein product: CASSRSGLSGQGGEAFF. The chain is built from TRBV7-8 and TRBJ1-1; 10 bases match TRBD1. The trim removed 6 bases at V and 8 bases at J, leaving 18 bases unmatched. The CDR3 has 17 amino acids. Germline loops: CDR1 SGHVS, CDR2 FQNEAQ. Variable domain in full (rest from reference TRBV7-8 and TRBJ1-1): GAGVSQSPRYKVAKRGQDVALRCDPISGHVSLFWYQQALGQGPEFLTYFQNEAQLDKSGLPSDRFFAERPEGSVSTLKIQRTQQEDSAVYLCASSRSGLSGQGGEAFFGQGTRLTVV.